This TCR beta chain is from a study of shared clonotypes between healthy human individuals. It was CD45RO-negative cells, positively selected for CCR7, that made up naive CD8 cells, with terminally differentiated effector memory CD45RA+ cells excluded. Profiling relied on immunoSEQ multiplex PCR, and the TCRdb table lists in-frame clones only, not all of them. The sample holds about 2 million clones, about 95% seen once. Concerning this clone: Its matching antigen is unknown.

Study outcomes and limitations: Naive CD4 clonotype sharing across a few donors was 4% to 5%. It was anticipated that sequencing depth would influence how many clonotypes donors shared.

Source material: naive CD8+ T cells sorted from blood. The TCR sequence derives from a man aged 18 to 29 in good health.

Written as DNA, the CDR3 is TGTGCCAGCAGCTTCAGCATCGCCCGGGACAGGGTCTTCGAGCAGTACTTC. Translated: CASSFSIARDRVFEQYF. The chain links TRBV7-9 to TRBJ2-7; 9 bases match TRBD1. CDR3 size: 17 residues. Looked up from germline, CDR1 is SEHNR and CDR2 is FQNEAQ (reference sequence). With V trimmed by 3 bases and J by 6 bases, 15 bases remained unmatched.